This T cell receptor (beta chain) was observed in a study of siplizumab effects on memory and regulatory T cells. Study-level results: Naive T cells, seemingly more diverse than memory cells, seemed major alloresponse contributors.

Of note for this clone: What it binds is unknown.

From germline, CDR1 is GTSNPN and CDR2 SVGIG (reference sequence). The CDR3 consists of 13 residues. Trimming cost V 7 bases and J 3 bases; bases outside gene matches: 8. Some clones are missing from TCRdb's copy, which holds only in-frame ones; the method was immunoSEQ multiplex PCR. The data contain some 65,000 clones, 88% of them singletons. V and J are TRBV30 and TRBJ2-7, with TRBD1 matching over 8 bases. The sequence was obtained from a human donor in good health. Sequences were obtained from Tregs sorted from blood. The CDR3 reads CASSGRGLYEQYF. The CDR3 region has the DNA TGTGCCTCCTCGGGCAGGGGGCTCTACGAGCAGTACTTC.